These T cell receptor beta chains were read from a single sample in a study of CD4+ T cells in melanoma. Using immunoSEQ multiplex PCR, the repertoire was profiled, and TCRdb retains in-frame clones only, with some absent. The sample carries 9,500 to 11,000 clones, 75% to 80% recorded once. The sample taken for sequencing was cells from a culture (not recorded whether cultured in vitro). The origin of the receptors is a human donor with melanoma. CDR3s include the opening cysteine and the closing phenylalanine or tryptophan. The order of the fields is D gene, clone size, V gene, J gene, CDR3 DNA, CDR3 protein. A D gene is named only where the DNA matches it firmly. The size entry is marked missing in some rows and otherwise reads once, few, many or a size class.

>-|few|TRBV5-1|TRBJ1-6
TGCGCCAGCAGTGTAAGGGGATTGGGGAATTCACCCCTCCACTTT
CASSVRGLGNSPLHF
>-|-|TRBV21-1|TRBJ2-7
TGTGCCAGCAGCATCGGGGTCCGTGGGGCCTACGAGCAGTACTTC
CASSIGVRGAYEQYF
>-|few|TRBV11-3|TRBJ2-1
TGTGCCAGCAGCTCCAGGGGGGGCGGCGTTGAGCAGTTCTTC
CASSSRGGGVEQFF
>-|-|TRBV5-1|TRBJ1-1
TGCGCCAGCGGAGAGACGGACGAAGCTTTCTTT
CASGETDEAFF
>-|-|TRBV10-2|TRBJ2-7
TGCGCCAGCAGTGACCCAGGGGAGTACGAGCAGTACTTC
CASSDPGEYEQYF
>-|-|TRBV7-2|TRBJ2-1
TGTGCCAGCAGCTTCGACAGTTCTCCGGGGCTCGAGCAGTTCTTC
CASSFDSSPGLEQFF
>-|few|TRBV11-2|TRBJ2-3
TGTGCCAGCAGCCCCCCCCAGGTCGGGCAGGGCTTAACAGATACGCAGTATTTT
CASSPPQVGQGLTDTQYF
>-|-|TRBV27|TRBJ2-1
TGTGCCAGCAGGGGCTCCTACAATGAGCAGTTCTTC
CASRGSYNEQFF
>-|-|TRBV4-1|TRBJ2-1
TGCGCCAGCAGCCAAGATCGGGTTGAGCAGTTCTTC
CASSQDRVEQFF
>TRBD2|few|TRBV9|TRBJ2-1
TGTGCCAGCAGCGCCGGACTAGCGGGGGCCGGGGATGAGCAGTTCTTC
CASSAGLAGAGDEQFF
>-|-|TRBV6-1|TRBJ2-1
TGTGCCAGCAGTGCCCCTATCCGAAGCTCCTACAATGAGCAGTTCTTC
CASSAPIRSSYNEQFF
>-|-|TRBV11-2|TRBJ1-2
TGTGCCAGCAGCGTTGTAAATAACTATGGCTACACCTTC
CASSVVNNYGYTF
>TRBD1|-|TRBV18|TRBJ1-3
TGTGCCAGCTCACCGACAGGGCCCTCTCTCTCTGGAAACACCATATATTTT
CASSPTGPSLSGNTIYF
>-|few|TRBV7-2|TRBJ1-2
TGTGCCAGCAGCTTAGGTTACTATGGCTACACCTTC
CASSLGYYGYTF
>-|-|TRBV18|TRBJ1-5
TGTGCCAGCTCTCCCGGGGGTCGAGACTTGCCCCAGCATTTT
CASSPGGRDLPQHF
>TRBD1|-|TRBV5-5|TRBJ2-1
TGTGCCAGCAGCCGGACAGGGGTCCCCTGGTTCTTC
CASSRTGVPWFF
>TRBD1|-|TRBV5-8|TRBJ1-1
TGTGCCAGCAGCGGAAGGGACAGCTACTTTCGGGTGGACACTGAAGCTTTCTTT
CASSGRDSYFRVDTEAFF
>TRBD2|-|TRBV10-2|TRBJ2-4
TGCGCCAGCAGTGATACGGGGGGCAAAAACATTCAGTACTTC
CASSDTGGKNIQYF
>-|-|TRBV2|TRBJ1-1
TGTGCCAGCAGCGATGGTAGGGCTGAAGCTTTCTTT
CASSDGRAEAFF
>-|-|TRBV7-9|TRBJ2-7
TGTGCCAGCAGCTTAGGCGGGCTGGGCGAGCAGTACTTC
CASSLGGLGEQYF
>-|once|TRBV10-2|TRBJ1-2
TGCCCAAAAAACCGTGGTGATCCTAGCCCGTGGTATGGCTACACCTTC
CPKNRGDPSPWYGYTF
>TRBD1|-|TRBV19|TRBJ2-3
TGTGCCAGTAGTATGATGGTGGGGACAGGGGGAGATACGCAGTATTTT
CASSMMVGTGGDTQYF
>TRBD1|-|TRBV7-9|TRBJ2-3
TGTGCCAGCAGCCCCGGACAGGGGAGCACAGATACGCAGTATTTT
CASSPGQGSTDTQYF
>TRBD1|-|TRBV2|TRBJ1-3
TGTGCCAGCAGCGAACAGGGGGCAATAGGAAACACCATATATTTT
CASSEQGAIGNTIYF
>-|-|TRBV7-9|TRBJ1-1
TGTGCCAGCAGCCCAGTAGGGGGGATGAACACTGAAGCTTTCTTT
CASSPVGGMNTEAFF
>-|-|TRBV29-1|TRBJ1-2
TGCAGCGTTGAAGAGAAGTGGGCTAACTATGGCTACACCTTC
CSVEEKWANYGYTF
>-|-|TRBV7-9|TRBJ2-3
TGTGCCAGCACACAGCCGGGGGTTAGCACAGATACGCAGTATTTT
CASTQPGVSTDTQYF
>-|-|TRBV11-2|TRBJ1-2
TGTGCCAGCAGCTTAGATTGGGTAGGCTATGGCTACACCTTC
CASSLDWVGYGYTF
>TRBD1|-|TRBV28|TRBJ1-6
TGTGCCAGCAGCGTACAGGGGACAGTGGAGGATTCACCCCTCCACTTT
CASSVQGTVEDSPLHF
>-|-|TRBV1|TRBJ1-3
TGCACCAGCAGCCAAGATCTAGACAGGCCCTCTGGAAACACCATATATTTT
CTSSQDLDRPSGNTIYF
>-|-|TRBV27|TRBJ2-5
TGTGCCAGCAGTTTATCCCGCGGGGTCGGGGAGACCCAGTACTTC
CASSLSRGVGETQYF
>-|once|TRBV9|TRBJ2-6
TGTGCCAGCAGCGTAGCATCATACTCTGGGGCCAACGTCCTGACTTTC
CASSVASYSGANVLTF
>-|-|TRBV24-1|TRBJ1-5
TGTGCCACCAGCCGGAGTGGGGCTTTGCCGCCCCAGCATTTT
CATSRSGALPPQHF
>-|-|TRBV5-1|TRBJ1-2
TGCGCCAGTACGTCGCCCGGCTATGGCTACACCTTC
CASTSPGYGYTF
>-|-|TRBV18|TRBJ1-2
TGTGCCAGCTCACCAGGGCAGGGTGGTGCCTATGGCTACACCTTC
CASSPGQGGAYGYTF
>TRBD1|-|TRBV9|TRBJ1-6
TGTGCCAGCAGCCCCCGAGGGGGCTGGAATTCACCCCTCCACTTT
CASSPRGGWNSPLHF
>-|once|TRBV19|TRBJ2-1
TGTGCCAGTAGTATGATGGCGAGCCGGAACAATGAGCAGTTCTTC
CASSMMASRNNEQFF
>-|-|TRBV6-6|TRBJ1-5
TGTGCCAGCAGTTACAGAGCCCAGCCCAATCAGCCCCAGCATTTT
CASSYRAQPNQPQHF
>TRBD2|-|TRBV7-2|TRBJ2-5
TGTGCCAGCAGCCCCGACGACGGGACTAGCGGGGTGGGGGAGACCCAGTACTTC
CASSPDDGTSGVGETQYF
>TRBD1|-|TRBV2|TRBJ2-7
TGTGCCAGCAGCTCACCGGGACAGGGGAGCGGTCCCGGGGCCTACGAGCAGTACTTC
CASSSPGQGSGPGAYEQYF
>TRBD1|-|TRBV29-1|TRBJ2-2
TGCAGCGTTGGAGACAGGGTGAGGCGCAACGCCGGGGAGCTGTTTTTT
CSVGDRVRRNAGELFF
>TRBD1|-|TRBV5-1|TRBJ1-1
TGCGCCAGCAGCCGGGACAGGGGTTCTGGGAACACTGAAGCTTTCTTT
CASSRDRGSGNTEAFF
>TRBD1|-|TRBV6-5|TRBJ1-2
TGTGCCAGCAAGAGGGGGGACAGGTTGCTCGGTGGCTACACCTTC
CASKRGDRLLGGYTF
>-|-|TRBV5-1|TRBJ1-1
TGCGCCAGCAGCTCAGGGGCAGGAATGAACACTGAAGCTTTCTTT
CASSSGAGMNTEAFF
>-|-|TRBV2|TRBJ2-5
TGTGCCAGCAGCCCAGTGGGGACCCAGTACTTC
CASSPVGTQYF
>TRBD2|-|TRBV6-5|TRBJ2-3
TGTGCCAGCAGGCGGGGGGCTACAGATACGCAGTATTTT
CASRRGATDTQYF
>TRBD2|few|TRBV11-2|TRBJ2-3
TGTGCCAGCAGCTTAGTCGGACTAGCGGGGGTGAAGCAGTATTTT
CASSLVGLAGVKQYF
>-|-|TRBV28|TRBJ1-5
TGTGCCAGCAGTTTGGGTTTGAGTCAGCCCCAGCATTTT
CASSLGLSQPQHF
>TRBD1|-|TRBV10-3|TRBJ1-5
TGTGCCATCAGTGACTCGACAGGGTATCAGCCCCAGCATTTT
CAISDSTGYQPQHF